The clone carrying this T cell receptor beta chain was counted a few times. Its antigen is unidentified. These data belong to a study of OX40 agonist ivuxolimab in advanced cancers. Study information: Ivuxolimab, an antibody that agonizes OX40 (CD134), was administered to the patients.

CDR1 is SNHLY, CDR2 FYNNEI, per germline. This CDR3 is 14 amino acids long. Deletions cut 4 bases from V and 3 bases from J, with 12 bases between. Overall study findings and caveats: Blood T cells, both CD4+ and CD8+, expanded clonally by week 6 at 0.1 to 3.0 mg/kg.

Here immunoSEQ multiplex PCR was the method, and the copy in TCRdb shows in-frame clones only, minus some. The repertoire holds around 92,000 clones, with 85% to 95% as singletons. Cycle 7 day 1, cycle 4 day 1, and baseline were the timepoints at which blood was sampled. Sample: CD4+ or CD8+ T cells sorted from blood, taken in a trial of the OX40 agonist ivuxolimab. The chain links TRBV2 to TRBJ1-1, with no clear D. This sequence originates from an adult with an advanced solid tumor such as melanoma, head and neck, liver or kidney cancer. CDR3 residues: CASSVDPLDTEAFF. The CDR3 bases are TGTGCCAGCAGTGTTGACCCATTGGACACTGAAGCTTTCTTT.